This T cell receptor beta chain is drawn from a study of T cell responses to AZD1222 COVID-19 vaccine. Germline V gives CDR1 LNHDA, CDR2 SQIVND (reference sequence). Trimming removed 5 bases from V and 0 bases from J; junction bases left unmatched: 5. The CDR3 runs 16 residues. The repertoire was sequenced with immunoSEQ multiplex PCR; TCRdb's copy has only in-frame clones and lacks some. The table shows approximately 90,000 clones, with 90% occurring only once. The TCR was taken from an adult in good health. The material was peripheral blood, obtained on day 0 of AZD1222 vaccination. The chain has TRBV19 and TRBJ2-2, with 8 bases matching TRBD2. CDR3 sequence (DNA): TGTGCCAGTAGTCGCCTAGCGGGCCCGAACACCGGGGAGCTGTTTTTT. Translating gives CASSRLAGPNTGELFF.